This section outlines one T cell receptor beta chain sequence together with its context. This entry belongs to a study of blood T cell repertoires in COVID-19. Original analysis: Amplification with reference gene primers provided the estimates of nucleated cell counts. Produced via immunoSEQ multiplex PCR; TCRdb's table is partial and in-frame only. V and J calls and clone size are copied from that table; D and trimming were computed from the DNA. The sample holds roughly 150,000 clones, about 81% seen once. CDR3 length: 16 residues. CDR1 and CDR2 (germline): MDHEN, SYDVKM. V shed 4 bases and J shed 6 bases, with 18 bases lying between them.

The rearrangement links TRBV28 to TRBJ1-4, with D possibly being TRBD1 (6 bases). The sequenced material came from peripheral blood. This receptor was taken from a human donor in a cohort sampled during active COVID-19. CDR3 nucleotides: TGTGCCAGCAGTTCAACAGGGATGGATTTAGATGAAAAACTGTTTTTT. Translation: CASSSTGMDLDEKLFF.